The rows below give T cell receptor beta chains drawn from one sample of a study of siplizumab effects on memory and regulatory T cells. TCRdb keeps only in-frame clones here, not all; method: immunoSEQ multiplex PCR. The data hold 45,000 to 60,000 clones, with more than 75% observed a single time. The sequencing input was naive CD8+ T cells sorted from blood. The receptors were sampled from a human donor in good health. CDR3s include the opening cysteine and the closing phenylalanine or tryptophan. The D gene is left open where the match is weak. The size field is filled for only some rows; it gives once, few, many or a size class.

j_call | v_call | clone_size | d_call | cdr3_nt | cdr3_aa
TRBJ2-1 | TRBV25-1 | - | - | TGTGCCAGCAGTGGGGGCGCTAGCCCTTCAGAGCAGTTCTTC | CASSGGASPSEQFF
TRBJ1-1 | TRBV27 | - | - | TGTGCCAGCAGTTTAACCCCACGGAACACTGAAGCTTTCTTT | CASSLTPRNTEAFF
TRBJ2-4 | TRBV2 | - | TRBD2 | TGTGCCAGCGAAGACCGGGGACTAGCGAACATTCAGTACTTC | CASEDRGLANIQYF
TRBJ2-7 | TRBV11-3 | - | - | TGTGCCAGCAGCTTAAATCCCGGGGTAGGGATCTACGAGCAGTACTTC | CASSLNPGVGIYEQYF
TRBJ1-1 | TRBV11-1 | - | TRBD1 | TGTGCCAGCAGCTTCGCAGGGGGCGGGAACACTGAAGCTTTCTTT | CASSFAGGGNTEAFF
TRBJ1-5 | TRBV7-9 | - | TRBD1 | TGTGCCAGCAGCTTAGCGCTGATTGGACAGGGCATCAATCAGCCCCAGCATTTT | CASSLALIGQGINQPQHF
TRBJ2-7 | TRBV27 | - | TRBD1 | TGTGCCAGCAGTCCCGGGACAGCGAACTACGAGCAGTACTTC | CASSPGTANYEQYF
TRBJ2-7 | TRBV14 | - | - | TGTGCCAGCAGTTTCACAAGTTTTGACGAGCAGTACTTC | CASSFTSFDEQYF
TRBJ1-2 | TRBV27 | - | - | TGTGCCAGCAGTTTAAACGAATTCAACTATGGCTACACCTTC | CASSLNEFNYGYTF
TRBJ1-2 | TRBV27 | - | TRBD1 | TGTGCCAGCAGTCCGGACAGGGGCCACTTTAACTATGGCTACACCTTC | CASSPDRGHFNYGYTF
TRBJ2-2 | TRBV11-2 | - | TRBD1 | TGTGCCAGCAGCTTAGAGGCAGGGGGTGGGGAGCTGTTTTTT | CASSLEAGGGELFF
TRBJ1-1 | TRBV4-1 | - | - | TGCGCCAGCAGCCAAGATAGGGGAACTGAAGCTTTCTTT | CASSQDRGTEAFF
TRBJ2-3 | TRBV7-6 | - | - | TGTGCCAGCACCATGGGGCCTACAGATACGCAGTATTTT | CASTMGPTDTQYF
TRBJ1-2 | TRBV7-9 | few | TRBD1 | TGTGGATCCAGGGGGTTAAACTATGGCTACACCTTC | CGSRGLNYGYTF
TRBJ1-1 | TRBV19 | - | - | TGTGCCAGTAGTATAGAAGGGGGGAGGACTGAAGCTTTCTTT | CASSIEGGRTEAFF
TRBJ2-2 | TRBV5-6 | - | - | TGTGCCAGCAGCTTAACAGGGCCCGGGGAGCTGTTTTTT | CASSLTGPGELFF
TRBJ2-7 | TRBV11-2 | - | TRBD2 | TGTGCCAGCAGCTTATACGCCAGCGGGAGTATCAACGAGCAGTACTTC | CASSLYASGSINEQYF
TRBJ2-3 | TRBV27 | - | TRBD1 | TGTGCCAGCAGTTTATCGCTCCCCGGACAGGCAATGAGCACAGATACGCAGTATTTT | CASSLSLPGQAMSTDTQYF
TRBJ2-2 | TRBV29-1 | - | - | TGCAGCGTACAACAGAACACCGGGGAGCTGTTTTTT | CSVQQNTGELFF
TRBJ1-1 | TRBV13 | - | - | TGTGCCAGCAGCCCACCCGGACAGCTGAACACTGAAGCTTTCTTT | CASSPPGQLNTEAFF
TRBJ2-7 | TRBV27 | - | TRBD1 | TGTGCCAGCGGGGGACAGGCACCCCTTGGCTACGAGCAGTACTTC | CASGGQAPLGYEQYF
TRBJ1-1 | TRBV19 | - | TRBD1 | TGTGCCAGTACCCTTGGACAGGGGGCTAACACTGAAGCTTTCTTT | CASTLGQGANTEAFF
TRBJ1-1 | TRBV4-1 | - | TRBD1 | TGCGCCAGCAGCCAGAGACAGGGGGTAAACACTGAAGCTTTCTTT | CASSQRQGVNTEAFF
TRBJ2-7 | TRBV19 | - | - | TGTGCCAGTAGTAGTACCTTGACTGCCAGCTACGAGCAGTACTTC | CASSSTLTASYEQYF
TRBJ1-2 | TRBV7-9 | - | - | TGTGCCAGCAGTTCAGGGGTACAGGGAAGCTATGGCTACACCTTC | CASSSGVQGSYGYTF
TRBJ1-4 | TRBV19 | - | TRBD1 | TGTGCCAGTAGGGGTCCCGGGACAGGGGACGATGAAAAACTGTTTTTT | CASRGPGTGDDEKLFF
TRBJ2-7 | TRBV4-2 | - | - | TGTGCCAGCAGCCCCCCCGGGAGAGGGGGAGAGGCCTACGAGCAGTACTTC | CASSPPGRGGEAYEQYF
TRBJ1-2 | TRBV15 | - | - | TGTGCCACCAGCAGGGACCAACAGGGAACCTATGGCTACACCTTC | CATSRDQQGTYGYTF
TRBJ2-3 | TRBV2 | - | TRBD1 | TGTGCCAGCAGGGGATTAAGGGACAGGGGGACAGATACGCAGTATTTT | CASRGLRDRGTDTQYF
TRBJ2-2 | TRBV30 | - | TRBD2 | TGTGCCTGGAGTCCGATGTTAGCGGGAGTTTTTTATGCCGGGGAGCTGTTTTTT | CAWSPMLAGVFYAGELFF
TRBJ1-2 | TRBV19 | once | - | TGTGCCAGTAGTATAATATTCGCAGCTCCCTATGGCTACACCTTC | CASSIIFAAPYGYTF
TRBJ2-3 | TRBV9 | - | - | TGTGCCAGCAGCGAAGAGTCAGATACGCAGTATTTT | CASSEESDTQYF
TRBJ2-3 | TRBV7-9 | - | TRBD1 | TGTGCCAGCAGCCCGACAGGGTTCACAGATACGCAGTATTTT | CASSPTGFTDTQYF
TRBJ2-5 | TRBV14 | - | - | TGTGCCAGCAGCTCGAAACTAGAGACCCAGTACTTC | CASSSKLETQYF
TRBJ2-7 | TRBV27 | - | TRBD2 | TGTGCCAGCAGTCCAGGACTAGCTGGATACGAGCAGTACTTC | CASSPGLAGYEQYF
TRBJ1-5 | TRBV9 | few | - | TGTGCCAGCAGCGACTCACAGGGAGTAGGTAATCAGCCCCAGCATTTT | CASSDSQGVGNQPQHF
TRBJ2-1 | TRBV10-1 | - | TRBD1 | TGCGCCAGCAGTGGACGTGACGGGACAGAGTTATACAATGAGCAGTTCTTC | CASSGRDGTELYNEQFF
TRBJ1-1 | TRBV7-9 | - | TRBD1 | TGTGCCAGCAGCTCAGGACAGGGGGCGTATACTGAAGCTTTCTTT | CASSSGQGAYTEAFF
TRBJ2-7 | TRBV4-2 | - | TRBD2 | TGTGCCAGCAGCCTACTAGCGGAAGCTTCCTACGAGCAGTACTTC | CASSLLAEASYEQYF
TRBJ2-7 | TRBV5-1 | - | - | TGCGCCAGCAGCTTGGGGAGTATGGCAGCCTCCTACGAGCAGTACTTC | CASSLGSMAASYEQYF
TRBJ1-1 | TRBV19 | - | - | TGTGCCAGTAGTATCGGAGTGAACACTGAAGCTTTCTTT | CASSIGVNTEAFF
TRBJ1-1 | TRBV27 | - | - | TGTGCCAGCAGTATATGGACGGGAGGGCCTGAAGCTTTCTTT | CASSIWTGGPEAFF
TRBJ2-6 | TRBV4-1 | - | - | TGCGCCAGCAGCCAAGTACCGGGGGCTGGGGCCAACGTCCTGACTTTC | CASSQVPGAGANVLTF
TRBJ2-3 | TRBV19 | - | - | TGTGCCAGTAGCCTGTACGGTTCTAGCACAGATACGCAGTATTTT | CASSLYGSSTDTQYF
TRBJ2-1 | TRBV7-7 | - | TRBD1 | TGTGCTAGCAGCCGCGGGACAGGGGGCTTTTTGAATGAGCAGTTCTTC | CASSRGTGGFLNEQFF
TRBJ1-2 | TRBV15 | - | - | TGTGCCACCAGCAGAGGCTACACCGGGACATTGGGATCGGGCTACACCTTC | CATSRGYTGTLGSGYTF
TRBJ2-7 | TRBV5-6 | - | - | TGTGCCAGCCGGCTCCCGGGACACCATTTCAACTACTACGAGCAGTACTTC | CASRLPGHHFNYYEQYF
TRBJ1-1 | TRBV4-1 | - | - | TGCGCCAGCAGCCAAGGGCATCGGGGTTGGACTGAAGCTTTCTTT | CASSQGHRGWTEAFF